Shown below are 21 T cell receptor beta chains from a single sample sequenced in a study of blood T cell repertoires in COVID-19 (dated by TCRdb to the early 2020s). Libraries were prepared through the immunoSEQ multiplex PCR assay. As stored in TCRdb, this immuneACCESS dataset retains in-frame rearrangements with V and J assigned. A fraction of the clones does not appear; measured against another copy, unresolved V genes explain less than half of the discrepancy, and the remainder lacks a known reason. For this sample there are roughly 250,000 clones; about 90% appear just once. The ten top clones hold more than 10% of the sample. The sample was peripheral blood. The receptors originated from a woman in her twenties or thirties with COVID-19, enrolled during active disease.

This clone was found once. The gene calls are TRBV9 and TRBJ1-4; no definite D call. The CDR3 contains 14 residues. The V end was cut by 1 base, the J end by 14 bases, with 18 bases between. Germline loops: CDR1 SGDLS, CDR2 YYNGEE. CDR3 nucleotides: TGTGCCAGCAGCGTAAGCCCTCCGGGGAACCTGCTGTTTTTT. Its protein is CASSVSPPGNLLFF. Together with reference TRBV9 and TRBJ1-4, the CDR3 gives the full variable domain: DSGVTQTPKHLITATGQRVTLRCSPRSGDLSVYWYQQSLDQGLQFLIQYYNGEERAKGNILERFSAQQFPDLHSELNLSSLELGDSALYFCASSVSPPGNLLFFGSGTQLSVL.

This clone has only a few counts. CDR3 in DNA: TGTGCCAGCAGCCTAGCGGGGTACTACGAGCAGTACTTC. This translates into CASSLAGYYEQYF. The V call is TRBV11-2, the J call TRBJ2-7; 9 bases agree with TRBD2. The CDR3 is 13 residues long. After removal of 5 bases from V and 3 bases from J, the junction contained 2 bases not matched to a gene. CDR1 is SGHAT, CDR2 FQNNGV, per germline.

This sequence joins TRBV7-2 and TRBJ2-5; TRBD2 matches at 8 bases. V lost 5 bases to trimming and J lost 9 bases; unmatched junction nucleotides: 8. The germline V gene encodes CDR1 SGHTA and CDR2 FQGNSA. CDR3 length: 13 amino acids. CDR3 region: CASSVGLAVAQYF. As DNA, the CDR3 is TGTGCCAGCAGCGTCGGACTAGCTGTTGCCCAGTACTTC.

The gene calls are TRBV11-2 and TRBJ1-4; possibly TRBD1 for D (5 bases). Germline CDR1 SGHAT, CDR2 FQNNGV. This CDR3 contains 16 residues. Trimming shortened V by 4 bases and J by 7 bases, and 19 bases separated the two germline ends. This CDR3 reads CASSSGLFLEGEKLFF. In DNA, the CDR3 is TGTGCCAGCAGCTCGGGACTATTCTTAGAGGGTGAAAAACTGTTTTTT.

The chain has TRBV5-6 and TRBJ1-5; D gene unclear. Germline assignment: CDR1 SGHDT and CDR2 YYEEEE. Deletions cut 1 base from V and 5 bases from J, with 7 bases between. The CDR3 covers 13 residues. The CDR3: CASSLSRYQPQHF. The CDR3 region has the DNA TGTGCCAGCAGCTTGTCCCGGTATCAGCCCCAGCATTTT.

The chain couples TRBV28 to TRBJ2-3; TRBD2 might be the D (5 bases). Germline V gene data show CDR1 as MDHEN and CDR2 as SYDVKM. V lost 3 bases and J lost 7, with 8 bases in between. The CDR3 extends over 12 amino acids. CDR3 residues: CASSFLGNTQYF. The CDR3 DNA follows: TGTGCCAGCAGTTTCCTCGGGAATACGCAGTATTTT. Full variable domain (outside the CDR3, taken from reference TRBV28 and TRBJ2-3): DVKVTQSSRYLVKRTGEKVFLECVQDMDHENMFWYRQDPGLGLRLIYFSYDVKMKEKGDIPEGYSVSREKKERFSLILESASTNQTSMYLCASSFLGNTQYFGPGTRLTVL.

The chain uses TRBV7-8 and TRBJ1-3; the D gene is possibly TRBD1 (6 bases). The CDR3 runs 18 residues. The germline V and J ends were trimmed by 1 base and 0 bases, with 16 bases remaining between them. Germline V lookup: CDR1 SGHVS, CDR2 FQNEAQ. CDR3 bases: TGTGCCAGCAGCTTAGAACAGGGTTTTTGGATCTCTGGAAACACCATATATTTT. Translation: CASSLEQGFWISGNTIYF. The variable domain in full, with the rest retrieved from reference TRBV7-8 and TRBJ1-3, is GAGVSQSPRYKVAKRGQDVALRCDPISGHVSLFWYQQALGQGPEFLTYFQNEAQLDKSGLPSDRFFAERPEGSVSTLKIQRTQQEDSAVYLCASSLEQGFWISGNTIYFGEGSWLTVV.

This sequence joins TRBV25-1 and TRBJ1-5; D remains unclear. The CDR3 is made up of 16 amino acids. The germline CDR1 and CDR2 sequences are MGHDK and SYGVNS. The V and J ends lost 3 bases and 0 bases respectively, with 12 bases between them. In nucleotides, the CDR3 is TGTGCCAGCAGTGACCAGATCCATGCTAGCAATCAGCCCCAGCATTTT. Translation gives CASSDQIHASNQPQHF.

In DNA form, the CDR3 reads TGCGCCAGCAGTGACGGGACTGGCCCCTACAATGAGCAGTTCTTC. This encodes CASSDGTGPYNEQFF. This chain connects TRBV10-1 to TRBJ2-1; D is perhaps TRBD2 (6 bases). The V end lost 3 bases, the J end lost 2 bases, and 11 bases lay between the germline ends. Germline V gene data show CDR1 as WNHNN and CDR2 as SYGVQD (reference sequence). The CDR3 has 15 residues.

This clone was counted between two and nine times. V is TRBV7-9 and J is TRBJ1-1; 11 bases map to TRBD1. From germline, CDR1 is SEHNR and CDR2 FQNEAQ (reference sequence). There are 17 residues in the CDR3. With 6 bases clipped from V and 4 bases from J, the junction kept 13 bases outside the gene matches. CDR3 sequence: CASRLDRGLYLGTEAFF. CDR3 nucleotide sequence: TGTGCCAGCAGGTTGGACAGGGGGCTCTACCTAGGCACTGAAGCTTTCTTT.

The chain recombines TRBV2 with TRBJ1-1, with D perhaps matching TRBD1 (6 bases). CDR3 length: 14 amino acids. The V and J ends lost 10 bases and 0 bases respectively, with 15 bases between them. Germline CDR1 and CDR2: SNHLY and FYNNEI. The CDR3 DNA follows: TGTGCCACTAGAGGGAGGGGGTTGAACACTGAAGCTTTCTTT. This codes for CATRGRGLNTEAFF.

This chain uses TRBV19 with TRBJ2-7; possible D gene TRBD2, 6 bases. Germline V lookup: CDR1 LNHDA, CDR2 SQIVND (reference sequence). The CDR3 runs to 15 residues. V was trimmed by 3 bases and J by 5 bases, leaving 17 bases between them. The CDR3 protein is CASSIGGTLGDEQYF. The CDR3 DNA is TGTGCCAGTAGTATTGGGGGGACCCTGGGGGACGAGCAGTACTTC.

The chain links TRBV19 to TRBJ2-5; D is uncertain. Trimming shortened V by 1 base and J by 7 bases, and 4 bases separated the two germline ends. Germline V gene data show CDR1 as LNHDA and CDR2 as SQIVND (reference sequence). CDR3 length: 11 residues. CDR3 in amino acids: CASSIGGTQYF. The DNA of the CDR3 is TGTGCCAGTAGTATAGGCGGGACCCAGTACTTC.

The genes are TRBV7-2 and TRBJ2-5, with TRBD1 matching 9 bases. This CDR3 has 14 residues. The trim removed 7 bases at V and 5 bases at J, leaving 8 bases unmatched. Looked up from germline, CDR1 is SGHTA and CDR2 is FQGNSA. In DNA form, the CDR3 reads TGTGCCAGCACCCAGACAGGGGGAGGTGAGACCCAGTACTTC. This codes for CASTQTGGGETQYF.

This chain joins TRBV10-3 and TRBJ1-6; 7 bases fit TRBD1. The germline V gene has CDR1 ENHRY and CDR2 SYGVKD. J lost 3 bases, V lost 4 bases, and 9 bases had no gene match. The CDR3 has 17 residues. Written as DNA, the CDR3 is TGTGCCATCAGTGGACAGGGAGGTTCTCACTATAATTCACCCCTCCACTTT. It codes for CAISGQGGSHYNSPLHF.

The genes are TRBV6-5 and TRBJ2-7; 7 bases are shared with TRBD2. Germline values: CDR1 MNHEY, CDR2 SVGAGI. The CDR3 runs 15 residues. Trimming took 7 bases from V and 2 from J; bases not matched to a gene: 11. In DNA, the CDR3 is TGTGCCAGCACCCGCTATGGGGGAGGGACCTACGAGCAGTACTTC. This gives the protein CASTRYGGGTYEQYF.

The CDR3 DNA reads TGTGCCAGCAGCGTGGGGGCAGGGACATCCTATGGCTACACCTTC. It specifies CASSVGAGTSYGYTF. This chain links TRBV9 with TRBJ1-2; a possible D gene is TRBD1 (6 bases). Per the germline V gene, CDR1 is SGDLS and CDR2 is YYNGEE. This CDR3 comprises 15 residues. V was clipped by 2 bases and J by 4 bases, with 15 bases between them. Drawing the rest from reference TRBV9 and TRBJ1-2, the complete variable domain is DSGVTQTPKHLITATGQRVTLRCSPRSGDLSVYWYQQSLDQGLQFLIQYYNGEERAKGNILERFSAQQFPDLHSELNLSSLELGDSALYFCASSVGAGTSYGYTFGSGTRLTVV.

The chain links TRBV11-2 to TRBJ1-1; D remains ambiguous. The germline CDR1 and CDR2 sequences are SGHAT and FQNNGV. V lost 0 bases and J 2 bases, leaving 10 bases between the germline ends. The CDR3 runs 15 residues. This CDR3 reads CASSLDSRINTEAFF. The CDR3 DNA sequence: TGTGCCAGCAGCTTAGATAGCAGAATAAACACTGAAGCTTTCTTT.

In regard to this clone: The same CDR3 is also encoded by other DNA sequences in this sample. The rearrangement uses TRBV4-1 and TRBJ1-5, with TRBD1 matching over 7 bases. CDR3 length: 15 amino acids. J was trimmed by 4 bases and V by 0 bases; bases with no gene match: 3. The germline gives CDR1 MGHRA, CDR2 YSYEKL. CDR3 coding DNA: TGCGCCAGCAGCCAAGACCCAGGGGGTAATCAGCCCCAGCATTTT. Translation: CASSQDPGGNQPQHF.

J is TRBJ1-2 and V is TRBV6-6; a possible D gene is TRBD1 (6 bases). This CDR3 is built from 13 residues. CDR1 and CDR2 (germline): MNHNY, SVGAGI (reference sequence). The V and J ends lost 10 bases and 4 bases respectively, with 16 bases between them. The CDR3 sequence is CATSRDMVYGYTF. DNA for the CDR3: TGTGCCACCTCCCGGGACATGGTCTATGGCTACACCTTC.

The CDR3 region is CASSPLSGTGLNEQFF. DNA for the CDR3: TGCGCCAGCAGCCCTCTATCCGGGACAGGGCTTAATGAGCAGTTCTTC. The chain combines TRBV5-1 with TRBJ2-1, with TRBD1 matching over 9 bases. V shed 4 bases, J shed 7 bases, and the junction held 12 bases outside the gene matches. The germline CDR1 and CDR2 sequences are SGHRS and YFSETQ. The CDR3 is 16 residues long. Based on the CDR3 plus reference TRBV5-1 and TRBJ2-1, the full variable domain is KAGVTQTPRYLIKTRGQQVTLSCSPISGHRSVSWYQQTPGQGLQFLFEYFSETQRNKGNFPGRFSGRQFSNSRSEMNVSTLELGDSALYLCASSPLSGTGLNEQFFGPGTRLTVL.